These 32 T cell receptor beta chains originate from one sample sequenced in a study of human T cells and chemical hapten exposure. Described time point: healthy volunteer bleed at 6 weeks. Extraction of total RNA was performed on unfractionated whole blood. TCRdb itself ran the RACE reads through MiXCR, one entry per CDR3 protein. The sample lists more than 60,000 distinct CDR3 sequences, approximately 8.6% seen once, with about 1.4% in the top ten. Sequencing input: whole blood. The receptors here all came from a male donor in good health. Some clones in this sample may be carry-over from other donors' samples.

The chain is built from TRBV12-3 or TRBV12-4 and TRBJ2-3; 8 bases are a match to TRBD2. The CDR3 is made up of 17 amino acids. V lost 8 bases and J lost 1; bases outside the gene matches: 14. The CDR3 DNA reads TGTGCCAGCCGCTCCCACCCCGTCGGGGGGGGCACAGATACGCAGTATTTT. This codes for CASRSHPVGGGTDTQYF.

There are a few counts of this clonotype. The chain couples TRBV20-1 to TRBJ1-1, with D perhaps matching TRBD1 (5 bases). The V gene's germline CDR1 is DFQATT and CDR2 SNEGSKA (reference sequence). The CDR3 has 17 residues. Trimming took off 5 bases at V and 1 base at J, with 23 bases between the two ends. The CDR3 reads CSAVLGQGGRGNTEAFF. The CDR3 bases are TGCAGTGCTGTCCTAGGACAAGGAGGAAGAGGGAACACTGAAGCTTTCTTT.

This chain joins TRBV5-1 and TRBJ2-3; TRBD1 matches 8 bases. V was pared by 0 bases and J by 4 bases, with 4 bases of the junction left unmatched. The CDR3 consists of 15 residues. Germline V CDR1 and CDR2: SGHRS, YFSETQ. The CDR3 coding sequence is TGCGCCAGCAGCTTGGCCTCACAGGGGGCAGATACGCAGTATTTT. Residues: CASSLASQGADTQYF.

This clonotype was counted a few times. V and J are TRBV20-1 and TRBJ2-3; TRBD2 might be the D (6 bases). V lost 6 bases to trimming and J lost 0 bases, with 10 bases between them. Germline V gives CDR1 DFQATT, CDR2 SNEGSKA (reference sequence). This CDR3 comprises 13 residues. CDR3 in amino acids: CSAGTSSTDTQYF. As DNA, the CDR3 is TGCAGTGCCGGGACTTCTAGCACAGATACGCAGTATTTT.

V and J are TRBV27 and TRBJ1-2, with TRBD1 identical over 12 bases. Looked up from germline, CDR1 is MNHEY and CDR2 is SMNVEV (reference sequence). The CDR3 has 12 residues. V lost 6 bases and J lost 8; bases outside the gene matches: 1. This chain's CDR3 is CASRGQGAGYTF. The CDR3 DNA sequence: TGTGCCAGCAGGGGACAGGGGGCCGGCTACACCTTC.

This clonotype was observed a few times. The chain combines TRBV4-1 with TRBJ2-7; the D gene is possibly TRBD1 (5 bases). The CDR3 has 14 residues. The germline V gene encodes CDR1 MGHRA and CDR2 YSYEKL. V lost 1 base and J lost 3, with 10 bases in between. CDR3 amino acids: CASSQGQGHYEQYF. CDR3 in DNA: TGCGCCAGCAGCCAAGGTCAGGGCCACTACGAGCAGTACTTC.

The rearrangement links TRBV12-5 to TRBJ2-6, with 10 nucleotides matching TRBD1. The CDR3 totals 19 residues. Trimming removed 1 base from V and 0 bases from J; junction bases left unmatched: 6. Germline loops: CDR1 LGHNT, CDR2 FRNRAP. CDR3 residues: CASGLDDRGPPSGANVLTF. CDR3 DNA sequence: TGTGCTAGTGGTTTGGACGACAGGGGGCCCCCCTCTGGGGCCAACGTCCTGACTTTC.

This clonotype was observed a handful of times. The chain has TRBV12-3 or TRBV12-4 and TRBJ2-1, with 9 bases that match TRBD2. Trimming removed 5 bases from V and 5 bases from J; junction bases left unmatched: 16. CDR3 length: 18 amino acids. The CDR3 spells CASSPVWASAGGDNEQFF. The CDR3 nucleotides are TGTGCCAGCAGTCCAGTCTGGGCTAGCGCGGGGGGGGACAATGAGCAGTTCTTC.

The table lists this clonotype with many counts. The V and J genes are TRBV4-2 and TRBJ1-2, with D perhaps matching TRBD1 (6 bases). Germline V lookup: CDR1 LGHNA, CDR2 YNFKEQ. This CDR3 comprises 14 residues. Trimming cost V 1 base and J 6 bases, with 12 bases left between them. The CDR3 region is CASSQAGVGDGYTF. The DNA for the CDR3 is TGTGCCAGCAGCCAAGCAGGGGTAGGTGATGGCTACACCTTC.

Only a few counts were recorded for this clonotype. The rearrangement links TRBV7-2 to TRBJ2-3; 11 bases line up with TRBD2. The CDR3 spans 17 residues. Germline CDR1 reads SGHTA; CDR2 reads FQGNSA. V lost 3 bases and J lost 3; bases outside the gene matches: 8. The CDR3, as DNA: TGTGCCAGCAGCTTTAGCGGGGGGGGAGGTCGGACAGATACGCAGTATTTT. It is translated as CASSFSGGGGRTDTQYF. Variable domain in full (rest from reference TRBV7-2 and TRBJ2-3): GAGVSQSPSNKVTEKGKDVELRCDPISGHTALYWYRQSLGQGLEFLIYFQGNSAPDKSGLPSDRFSAERTGGSVSTLTIQRTQQEDSAVYLCASSFSGGGGRTDTQYFGPGTRLTVL.

The J gene is TRBJ2-3, the V gene TRBV4-3, with D possibly being TRBD2 (6 bases). Germline CDR1 and CDR2: LGHNA and YSLEER. The CDR3 spans 15 residues. The germline V and J ends were trimmed by 0 bases and 7 bases, with 14 bases remaining between them. The CDR3 sequence: CASSQDSGGLNTQYF. The DNA of the CDR3 is TGCGCCAGCAGCCAAGATTCCGGGGGTTTGAATACGCAGTATTTT.

This clonotype came up a few times. The V call is TRBV4-2, the J call TRBJ1-1; D is ambiguous. The CDR3 loop spans 15 amino acids. Trimming removed 0 bases from V and 3 bases from J, with 11 bases in between. Germline CDR1 and CDR2: LGHNA and YNFKEQ. CDR3 sequence reads: CASSQEEDGYTEAFF. The CDR3 DNA reads as TGTGCCAGCAGCCAAGAGGAAGACGGATACACTGAAGCTTTCTTT.

This chain uses TRBV20-1 with TRBJ2-3; D might be TRBD2 (5 bases). V was cut by 6 bases and J by 2 bases, with 18 bases left in between. The CDR3 spans 15 residues. The germline gives CDR1 DFQATT, CDR2 SNEGSKA (reference sequence). CDR3 coding DNA: TGCAGTGCCCCGGCCCTTAGCGACCCCACAGATACGCAGTATTTT. This translates into CSAPALSDPTDTQYF.

CDR3 in amino acids: CSVRDSAYEQYF. CDR3 nucleotides: TGCAGCGTCCGGGACAGCGCCTACGAGCAGTACTTC. V is TRBV29-1 and J is TRBJ2-7; TRBD1 matches at 7 bases. V gave up 6 bases and J gave up 2 bases; unmatched junction bases: 4. Per germline, CDR1 SQVTM and CDR2 ANQGSEA. The CDR3 has 12 residues.

This clonotype was counted between two and nine times. This chain uses TRBV6-6 with TRBJ1-1; possible D gene TRBD1, 5 bases. Per the germline V gene, CDR1 is MNHNY and CDR2 is SVGAGI (reference sequence). Trimming shortened V by 6 bases and J by 2 bases, and 10 bases separated the two germline ends. This CDR3 has 13 amino acids. The CDR3 spells CASRQTENTEAFF. In nucleotides, the CDR3 is TGTGCCAGCAGGCAGACAGAAAACACTGAAGCTTTCTTT.

The V and J genes are TRBV6-1 and TRBJ1-1; TRBD1 matches 7 bases. Germline V gene lookup returns CDR1 MNHNS and CDR2 SASEGT. The length of the CDR3 is 17 residues. Trimming at V came to 1 base and at J to 2 bases, leaving 10 bases not matched to a gene. CDR3 loop: CASSEGTGTLLNTEAFF. DNA of the CDR3: TGTGCCAGCAGTGAAGGGACAGGTACACTCCTAAACACTGAAGCTTTCTTT.

This clonotype was seen a handful of times. The chain carries TRBV12-3 or TRBV12-4 and TRBJ2-1, with TRBD2 matching over 7 bases. Trimming removed 6 bases from V and 8 bases from J; junction bases left unmatched: 4. The CDR3 runs 12 residues. The CDR3 sequence is CASRNLADEQFF. The CDR3, as DNA: TGTGCCAGCAGGAACCTAGCGGATGAGCAGTTCTTC.

This clonotype has more than one count but fewer than ten. The chain is built from TRBV4-2 and TRBJ2-7, with 9 bases aligning to TRBD2. The CDR3 runs 15 residues. Germline CDR1 is LGHNA and CDR2 is YNFKEQ. After removal of 1 base from V and 2 bases from J, the junction contained 3 bases not matched to a gene. CDR3 sequence reads: CASSQGAGGAYEQYF. CDR3 coding DNA: TGTGCCAGCAGCCAAGGAGCGGGGGGTGCCTACGAGCAGTACTTC.

This clonotype has just a few counts. The CDR3 region is CASTATGAPNSPLHF. Here the CDR3 DNA reads TGTGCCAGTACCGCGACAGGGGCGCCTAATTCACCCCTCCACTTT. J is TRBJ1-6 and V is TRBV6-5; 8 bases line up with TRBD1. V gave up 9 bases and J gave up 6 bases; unmatched junction bases: 10. The V gene's germline CDR1 is MNHEY and CDR2 SVGAGI. This CDR3 is 15 amino acids long.

The V and J genes are TRBV6-6 and TRBJ2-3; 7 bases are shared with TRBD1. V gave up 2 bases and J gave up 3 bases; unmatched junction bases: 5. Germline CDR1 reads MNHNY; CDR2 reads SVGAGI (reference sequence). This CDR3 is 15 amino acids long. DNA of the CDR3: TGTGCCAGCAGTTACAGTGACAGGGATACAGATACGCAGTATTTT. Encoded protein: CASSYSDRDTDTQYF.

This clonotype was detected many times. This chain joins TRBV5-1 and TRBJ2-1; D is unclear. There are 17 residues in the CDR3. CDR1 SGHRS and CDR2 YFSETQ come from the germline V gene. Trimming cost V 0 bases and J 9 bases, with 22 bases left between them. The CDR3 coding sequence is TGCGCCAGCAGCTTGGCAGAGGCGATAATACTCGGAGTTGAGCAGTTCTTC. As protein: CASSLAEAIILGVEQFF.

The rearrangement uses TRBV28 and TRBJ1-2; no clear D gene. Germline V gene sequence: CDR1 MDHEN, CDR2 SYDVKM. The CDR3 has 12 amino acids. V was shortened by 2 bases and J by 4 bases, with 5 bases between the two germline ends. The CDR3 spells CASSLVAYGYTF. CDR3 coding DNA: TGTGCCAGCAGTTTAGTTGCCTATGGCTACACCTTC.

The chain has TRBV18 and TRBJ1-1; D is unclear. The CDR3 has 16 amino acids. The V end lost 9 bases, the J end lost 0 bases, and 20 bases lay between the germline ends. CDR1 and CDR2 from the germline V gene are KGHSH and LQKENI. The CDR3 DNA reads TGTGCCAGTTCGAGCTTGGGGTTGATGATGAACACTGAAGCTTTCTTT. Its protein product is CASSSLGLMMNTEAFF.

This clonotype was detected only a few times. The chain employs TRBV10-3 and TRBJ2-7; 11 nucleotides align to TRBD2. CDR3 length: 15 residues. Germline V gene data show CDR1 as ENHRY and CDR2 as SYGVKD. Germline trimming cut 0 bases from V and 3 bases from J; bases unmatched to any gene: 1. The CDR3 coding sequence is TGTGCCATCAGTGAGTCGGGACTAGCGGACTACGAGCAGTACTTC. It specifies CAISESGLADYEQYF.

The sample holds a few counts of this clonotype. The rearrangement links TRBV24-1 to TRBJ2-3, with TRBD2 matching 8 bases. The CDR3 runs to 14 residues. J lost 3 bases, V lost 4 bases, and 2 bases had no gene match. CDR1 is KGHDR and CDR2 is SFDVKD in the germline V gene. The chain's CDR3 is CATSDGGATDTQYF. The CDR3 DNA follows: TGTGCCACCAGTGACGGGGGGGCGACAGATACGCAGTATTTT.

V and J are TRBV6-6 and TRBJ2-1; 8 bases are shared with TRBD2. The CDR3 is 15 amino acids. Germline CDR1 reads MNHNY; CDR2 reads SVGAGI (reference sequence). Germline trimming cut 3 bases from V and 7 bases from J; bases unmatched to any gene: 8. CDR3 loop: CASSYSAGGLNEQFF. CDR3 sequence (DNA): TGTGCCAGCAGTTATAGTGCGGGAGGTCTTAATGAGCAGTTCTTC.

This clonotype showed up just a few times. This chain connects TRBV29-1 to TRBJ2-5; no clear D. In germline, CDR1 is SQVTM, CDR2 ANQGSEA. The CDR3 runs to 13 residues. V was cut by 3 bases and J by 13 bases, with 21 bases left in between. This CDR3 is CSVDFQIRGSAYF. The DNA of the CDR3 is TGCAGCGTTGACTTTCAGATTCGAGGTTCGGCGTACTTC. The full variable domain, with the rest looked up from reference TRBV29-1 and TRBJ2-5, is SAVISQKPSRDICQRGTSLTIQCQVDSQVTMMFWYRQQPGQSLTLIATANQGSEATYESGFVIDKFPISRPNLTFSTLTVSNMSPEDSSIYLCSVDFQIRGSAYFGPGTRLLVL.

This clonotype was seen a few times. V gene TRBV3-1 combines with J gene TRBJ1-1; D remains unclear. In germline, CDR1 is LGHDT, CDR2 YNNKEL (reference sequence). Trimming shortened V by 4 bases and J by 10 bases, and 16 bases separated the two germline ends. There are 13 residues in the CDR3. The CDR3 DNA follows: TGTGCCAGCAGCCCCCGGTCGACCCTAGGAGCTTTCTTT. Translating it yields CASSPRSTLGAFF. Drawing the rest from reference TRBV3-1 and TRBJ1-1, the complete variable domain is DTAVSQTPKYLVTQMGNDKSIKCEQNLGHDTMYWYKQDSKKFLKIMFSYNNKELIINETVPNRFSPKSPDKAHLNLHINSLELGDSAVYFCASSPRSTLGAFFGQGTRLTVV.

This clonotype was recorded a few times. The chain carries TRBV10-2 and TRBJ2-7; 7 positions match TRBD2. CDR3 length equals 13 residues. V lost 8 bases and J lost 5; bases outside the gene matches: 9. CDR1 and CDR2 (germline): WSHSY, SAAADI. The CDR3 DNA reads TGCGCCAGCCTTAAGCCGACTAGCCACGAGCAGTACTTC. It translates to CASLKPTSHEQYF.

This clonotype was seen a handful of times. The chain combines TRBV6-5 with TRBJ1-1; TRBD1 is a possible D gene (5 bases). Germline V CDR1 and CDR2: MNHEY, SVGAGI. This CDR3 comprises 14 residues. V shed 0 bases and J shed 4 bases, with 9 bases lying between them. The CDR3 nucleotides read TGTGCCAGCAGTTACTCAGGGGAGGGCACTGAAGCTTTCTTT. It yields the protein CASSYSGEGTEAFF.

This clonotype has only one observation. The chain combines TRBV6-4 with TRBJ2-5; 9 bases agree with TRBD2. The CDR3 has 15 residues. CDR1 is MRHNA and CDR2 is SNTAGT in the germline V gene. V dropped 3 bases and J dropped 1; count of bases not matched to a gene: 3. CDR3 sequence reads: CASSEVAGVQETQYF. DNA of the CDR3: TGTGCCAGCAGTGAGGTAGCGGGGGTCCAAGAGACCCAGTACTTC.

This clonotype was seen more than once but under ten times. The rearrangement links TRBV6-1 to TRBJ1-4, with D perhaps TRBD1 (5 bases). Trimming shortened V by 2 bases and J by 7 bases, and 17 bases separated the two germline ends. This CDR3 is built from 16 residues. Per germline, CDR1 MNHNS and CDR2 SASEGT. The CDR3 coding sequence is TGTGCCAGCAGTGAAAACGTGGGACGAGACGGTGAAAAACTGTTTTTT. It translates to CASSENVGRDGEKLFF.